A selection of T cell receptor beta chains follows, all from one sample in a study of immunodeficiency. Data came from immunoSEQ multiplex PCR; TCRdb stores just in-frame clones and leaves some out. The repertoire has about 1,400 clones, about 94% of them found once; the top ten carry about 2.8%. The source material was CD8+ T cells from blood. These receptors were collected from a human donor in good health. The conserved cysteine and the conserved F or W are not part of the CDR3 here.

V,J,CDR3
TRBV12-3/TRBV12-4,TRBJ2-2,ASSLGAGELF
TRBV28,TRBJ2-5,ASSLLASGGDEETQY
TRBV7-8,TRBJ1-1,ASSHRDGVNTEAF
TRBV27,TRBJ1-1,ASSLHPGLNTEAF
TRBV28,TRBJ1-1,ASSPPWRNTEAF
TRBV7-9,TRBJ2-2,ASSLTGFGTAGELF
TRBV5-1,TRBJ2-3,ASSRDRYTDTQY
TRBV24-1,TRBJ2-2,ATGGGRELF
TRBV3-1/TRBV3-2,TRBJ2-2,ASSPKLAGGPHGELF
TRBV3-1/TRBV3-2,TRBJ1-1,ASSQDSQIWGTDWPEAF
TRBV15,TRBJ2-7,ATSGKVTTEDYEQY
TRBV2,TRBJ2-1,ASSSGQSAYNEQF
TRBV3-1/TRBV3-2,TRBJ2-5,ASSGVVPIFSETQY
TRBV6-5,TRBJ1-6,ASSPGRNNSPLH
TRBV18,TRBJ1-1,ASSPRQGFWLNTEAF
TRBV27,TRBJ2-1,ASSSGLAVSYNEQF
TRBV28,TRBJ2-7,ASIHRAGLYEQY